Listed below are T cell receptor beta chains from one sample, sequenced in a study of TIL therapy for anti-PD-1-resistant metastatic lung cancer. Only in-frame clones appear in the TCRdb table, and some are missing; sequencing was by immunoSEQ multiplex PCR. The sample lists some 43,000 clones, roughly 85% occurring once. The starting material was blood, obtained at baseline. These receptors were collected from a man aged 70 or older with non-small cell lung cancer. Both conserved end residues are trimmed from each CDR3. The D gene is left open where the match is weak.

J gene: TRBJ2-5; D gene: TRBD2; V gene: TRBV7-6; CDR3 protein: ASSFVVAGAGETQY
J gene: TRBJ2-3; D gene: TRBD2; V gene: TRBV30; CDR3 protein: AGLAGADTQY
J gene: TRBJ1-2; D gene: TRBD1; V gene: TRBV10-2; CDR3 protein: ASRAGGAGSGYT
J gene: TRBJ2-2; D gene: -; V gene: TRBV5-4; CDR3 protein: ASSLGQYTGELF
J gene: TRBJ2-2; D gene: -; V gene: TRBV27; CDR3 protein: ASTSTGELF
J gene: TRBJ2-7; D gene: TRBD2; V gene: TRBV4-2; CDR3 protein: ASRKAGTSGISGSYEQY
J gene: TRBJ1-4; D gene: -; V gene: TRBV7-6; CDR3 protein: ASTPDTGGGEKLF
J gene: TRBJ1-2; D gene: -; V gene: TRBV28; CDR3 protein: ASSSRRGYT
J gene: TRBJ2-2; D gene: -; V gene: TRBV7-6; CDR3 protein: ASSLSGSLNTGELF
J gene: TRBJ2-1; D gene: -; V gene: TRBV5-4; CDR3 protein: ASSSGPRGDEQF
J gene: TRBJ2-7; D gene: -; V gene: TRBV5-1; CDR3 protein: ASSLDSVQGYEQY
J gene: TRBJ2-3; D gene: -; V gene: TRBV29-1; CDR3 protein: SVEEGTDTQY
J gene: TRBJ2-1; D gene: TRBD1; V gene: TRBV7-3; CDR3 protein: ASSYGQGGNNEQF
J gene: TRBJ2-1; D gene: TRBD2; V gene: TRBV6-1; CDR3 protein: ASRGTSGGYNEQF
J gene: TRBJ1-2; D gene: -; V gene: TRBV21-1; CDR3 protein: ASSARDRGDYGYT
J gene: TRBJ1-1; D gene: TRBD1; V gene: TRBV28; CDR3 protein: ASSFPDRAAVNTEAF
J gene: TRBJ2-7; D gene: TRBD1; V gene: TRBV6-5; CDR3 protein: ASSYFSRGQTYEQY
J gene: TRBJ2-7; D gene: -; V gene: TRBV7-3; CDR3 protein: ASSDQGLKPAEQY
J gene: TRBJ1-5; D gene: TRBD1; V gene: TRBV4-1; CDR3 protein: ASSQDGGTGGWPQH
J gene: TRBJ2-7; D gene: -; V gene: TRBV28; CDR3 protein: ASSLGFLDEQY
J gene: TRBJ2-5; D gene: TRBD2; V gene: TRBV19; CDR3 protein: ASTLKGRLAGDGRLETQY
J gene: TRBJ2-1; D gene: -; V gene: TRBV28; CDR3 protein: ASPSGSYNEQF
J gene: TRBJ2-7; D gene: TRBD2; V gene: TRBV18; CDR3 protein: ASSTGIAGMTYEQY
J gene: TRBJ2-5; D gene: TRBD2; V gene: TRBV2; CDR3 protein: ASRRAPSGQETQY
J gene: TRBJ2-7; D gene: TRBD2; V gene: TRBV7-3; CDR3 protein: ASSRKPGLAGFGY
J gene: TRBJ2-3; D gene: -; V gene: TRBV5-8; CDR3 protein: ASSLTGRSSTDTQY
J gene: TRBJ1-1; D gene: -; V gene: TRBV5-1; CDR3 protein: ASSLASQGNTEAF
J gene: TRBJ2-7; D gene: -; V gene: TRBV5-5; CDR3 protein: ASSLDVTTTYEQY
J gene: TRBJ2-2; D gene: -; V gene: TRBV4-1; CDR3 protein: ASSQDPYLTGELF